This T cell receptor beta chain was sequenced for a study of OX40 agonist ivuxolimab in advanced cancers. Study in general: The patients got ivuxolimab, which is an agonistic anti-OX40 (CD134) antibody.

TCRdb's table, derived via immunoSEQ multiplex PCR, lists solely in-frame clones and lacks some. Here the sample spans about 53,000 clones, 80% to 90% being singletons. Germline trimming cut 3 bases from V and 12 bases from J; bases unmatched to any gene: 9. The germline gives CDR1 ENHRY, CDR2 SYGVKD. This CDR3 region has 15 residues. The clonotype originates from an adult with an advanced solid tumor such as melanoma, head and neck, liver or kidney cancer. The rearrangement uses TRBV10-3 and TRBJ2-1; 12 nucleotides line up with TRBD2. Sample: CD4+ or CD8+ T cells sorted from blood, taken in a trial of the OX40 agonist ivuxolimab. The CDR3 spells CAISERLAGAEGQFF. CDR3 DNA: TGTGCCATCAGTGAACGACTAGCGGGAGCGGAGGGGCAGTTCTTC.